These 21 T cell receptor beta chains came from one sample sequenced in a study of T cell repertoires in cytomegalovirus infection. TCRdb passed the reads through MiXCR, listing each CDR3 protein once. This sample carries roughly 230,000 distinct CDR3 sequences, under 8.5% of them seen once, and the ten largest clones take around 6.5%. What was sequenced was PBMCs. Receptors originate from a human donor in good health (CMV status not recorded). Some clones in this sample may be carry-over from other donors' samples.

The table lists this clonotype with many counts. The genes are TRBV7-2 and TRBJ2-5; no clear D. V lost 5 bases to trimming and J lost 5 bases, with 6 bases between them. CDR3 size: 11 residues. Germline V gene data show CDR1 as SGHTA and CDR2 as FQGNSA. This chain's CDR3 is CASSRWETQYF. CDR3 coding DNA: TGTGCCAGCAGCCGTTGGGAGACCCAGTACTTC.

CDR3 amino acids: CSVESRVGYTF. The CDR3 region has the DNA TGCAGCGTTGAATCCAGGGTTGGCTACACCTTC. V and J are TRBV29-1 and TRBJ1-2, with a weak D call TRBD1 (5 bases). Germline V CDR1 and CDR2: SQVTM, ANQGSEA. V dropped 2 bases and J dropped 7 bases, with 8 bases sitting between them. This CDR3 has 11 amino acids.

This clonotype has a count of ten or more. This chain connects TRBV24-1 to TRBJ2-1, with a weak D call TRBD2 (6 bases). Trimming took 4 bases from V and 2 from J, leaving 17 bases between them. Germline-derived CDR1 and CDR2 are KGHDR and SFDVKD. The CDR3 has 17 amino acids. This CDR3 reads CATSDPRAGSTYNEQFF. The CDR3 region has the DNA TGTGCCACCAGTGACCCAAGGGCGGGGAGCACCTACAATGAGCAGTTCTTC.

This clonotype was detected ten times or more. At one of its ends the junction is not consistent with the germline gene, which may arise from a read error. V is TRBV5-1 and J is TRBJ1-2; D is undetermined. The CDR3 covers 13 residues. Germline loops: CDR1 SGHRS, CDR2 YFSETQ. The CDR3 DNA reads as TGTGCCAGCAGCTTAGAGGGAAACTATGGCTACACCTTC. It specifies CASSLEGNYGYTF.

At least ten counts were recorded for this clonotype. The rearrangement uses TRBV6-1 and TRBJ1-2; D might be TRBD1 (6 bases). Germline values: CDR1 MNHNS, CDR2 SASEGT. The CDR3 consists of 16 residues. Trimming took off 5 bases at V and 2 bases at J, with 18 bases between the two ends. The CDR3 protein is CASSLAPQGTNYGYTF. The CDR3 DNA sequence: TGTGCCAGCAGTTTGGCCCCACAGGGAACCAACTATGGCTACACCTTC.

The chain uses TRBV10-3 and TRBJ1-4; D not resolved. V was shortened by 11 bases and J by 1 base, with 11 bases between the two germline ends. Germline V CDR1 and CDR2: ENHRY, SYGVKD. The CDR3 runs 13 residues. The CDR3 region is CAVKAGTNEKLFF. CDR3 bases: TGTGCCGTCAAGGCGGGAACTAATGAAAAACTGTTTTTT.

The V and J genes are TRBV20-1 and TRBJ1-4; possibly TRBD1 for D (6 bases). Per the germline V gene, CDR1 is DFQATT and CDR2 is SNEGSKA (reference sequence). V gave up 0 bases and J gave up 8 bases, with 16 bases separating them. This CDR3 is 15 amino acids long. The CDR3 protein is CSARELQGASEKLFF. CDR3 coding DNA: TGCAGTGCTAGAGAGCTACAGGGCGCCAGCGAAAAACTGTTTTTT.

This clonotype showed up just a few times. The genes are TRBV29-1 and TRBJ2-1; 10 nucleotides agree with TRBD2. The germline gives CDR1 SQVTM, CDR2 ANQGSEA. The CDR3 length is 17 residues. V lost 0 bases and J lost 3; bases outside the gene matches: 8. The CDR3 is CSVEDVGASGGYNEQFF. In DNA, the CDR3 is TGCAGCGTTGAAGACGTCGGGGCTAGCGGGGGCTACAATGAGCAGTTCTTC.

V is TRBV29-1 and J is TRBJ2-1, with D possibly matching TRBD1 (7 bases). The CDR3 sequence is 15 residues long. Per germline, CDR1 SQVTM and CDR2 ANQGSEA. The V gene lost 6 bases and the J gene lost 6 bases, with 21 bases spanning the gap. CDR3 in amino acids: CSVPLTGRLGNEQFF. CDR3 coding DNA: TGCAGCGTCCCCCTGACAGGGAGGTTAGGCAATGAGCAGTTCTTC.

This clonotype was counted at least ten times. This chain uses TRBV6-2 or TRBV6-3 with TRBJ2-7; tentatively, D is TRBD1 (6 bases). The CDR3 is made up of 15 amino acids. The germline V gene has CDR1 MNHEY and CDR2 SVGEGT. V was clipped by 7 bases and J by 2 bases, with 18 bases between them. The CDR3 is CASTPDSTIAYEQYF. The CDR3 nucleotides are TGTGCCAGCACCCCGGACAGCACGATCGCCTACGAGCAGTACTTC.

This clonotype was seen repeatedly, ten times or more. The CDR3 nucleotides read TGTAGTTCACAGGGCAACACTGAAGCTTTCTTT. Protein product: CSSQGNTEAFF. This chain uses TRBV19 with TRBJ1-1; D perhaps matches TRBD1 (6 bases). Germline values: CDR1 LNHDA, CDR2 SQIVND (reference sequence). This CDR3 contains 11 residues.

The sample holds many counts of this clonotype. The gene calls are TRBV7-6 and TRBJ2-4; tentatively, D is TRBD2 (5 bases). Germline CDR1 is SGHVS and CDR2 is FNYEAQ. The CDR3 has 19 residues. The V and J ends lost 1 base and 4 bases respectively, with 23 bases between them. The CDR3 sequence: CASSLGFGRSGSGKNIQYF. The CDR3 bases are TGTGCCAGCAGCTTAGGGTTTGGGCGATCGGGTTCGGGAAAAAACATTCAGTACTTC.

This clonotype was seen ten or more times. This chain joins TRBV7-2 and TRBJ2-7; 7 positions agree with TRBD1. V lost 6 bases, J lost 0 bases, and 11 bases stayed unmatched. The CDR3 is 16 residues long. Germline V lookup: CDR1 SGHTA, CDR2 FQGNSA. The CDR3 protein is CASSPRTGRSSYEQYF. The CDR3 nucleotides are TGTGCCAGCAGTCCTAGGACAGGCCGGAGCTCCTACGAGCAGTACTTC.

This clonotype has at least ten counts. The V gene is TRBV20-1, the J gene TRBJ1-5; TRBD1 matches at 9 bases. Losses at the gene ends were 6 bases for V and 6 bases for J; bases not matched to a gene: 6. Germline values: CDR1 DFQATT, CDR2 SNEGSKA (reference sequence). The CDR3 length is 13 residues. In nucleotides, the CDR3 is TGCAGTGCCCTGGACAGGGGAGGTCAGCCCCAGCATTTT. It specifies CSALDRGGQPQHF.

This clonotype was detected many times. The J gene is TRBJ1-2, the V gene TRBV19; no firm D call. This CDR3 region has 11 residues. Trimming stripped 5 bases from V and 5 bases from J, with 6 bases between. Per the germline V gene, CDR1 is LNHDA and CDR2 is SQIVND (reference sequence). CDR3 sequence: CASSFVYGYTF. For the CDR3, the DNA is TGTGCCAGTAGTTTCGTTTATGGCTACACCTTC.

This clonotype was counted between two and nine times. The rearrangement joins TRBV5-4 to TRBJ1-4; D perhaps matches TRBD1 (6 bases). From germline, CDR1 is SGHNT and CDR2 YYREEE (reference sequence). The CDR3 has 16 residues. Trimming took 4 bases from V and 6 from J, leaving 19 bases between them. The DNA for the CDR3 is TGTGCCAGCAGCCTCAACGTGGGGTCAGGGGATGAAAAACTGTTTTTT. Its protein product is CASSLNVGSGDEKLFF.

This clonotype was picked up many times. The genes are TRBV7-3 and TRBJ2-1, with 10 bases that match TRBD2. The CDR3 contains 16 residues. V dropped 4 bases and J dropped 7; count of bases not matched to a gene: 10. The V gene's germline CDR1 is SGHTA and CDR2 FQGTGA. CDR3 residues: CASSSLAGAKGNEQFF. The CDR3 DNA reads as TGTGCCAGCAGCTCGCTAGCGGGGGCCAAAGGGAATGAGCAGTTCTTC.

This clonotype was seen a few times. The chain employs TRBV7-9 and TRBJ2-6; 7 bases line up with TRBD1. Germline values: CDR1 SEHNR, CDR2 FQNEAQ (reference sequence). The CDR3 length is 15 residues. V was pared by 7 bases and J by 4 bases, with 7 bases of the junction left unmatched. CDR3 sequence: CASTPQGTGANVLTF. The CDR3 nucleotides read TGTGCCAGCACCCCACAGGGGACAGGGGCCAACGTCCTGACTTTC.

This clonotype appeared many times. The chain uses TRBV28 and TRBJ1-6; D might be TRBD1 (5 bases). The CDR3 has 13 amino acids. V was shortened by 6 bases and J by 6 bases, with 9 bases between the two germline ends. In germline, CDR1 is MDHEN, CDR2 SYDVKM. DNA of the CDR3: TGTGCCAGCAGGCGGGACTCTAATTCACCCCTCCACTTT. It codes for CASRRDSNSPLHF.

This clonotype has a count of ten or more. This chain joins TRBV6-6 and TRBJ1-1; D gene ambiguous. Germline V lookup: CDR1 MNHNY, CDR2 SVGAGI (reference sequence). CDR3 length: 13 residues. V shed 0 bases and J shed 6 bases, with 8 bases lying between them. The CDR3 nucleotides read TGTGCCAGCAGTTACTCGCCTGGGGCTGAAGCTTTCTTT. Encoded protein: CASSYSPGAEAFF.

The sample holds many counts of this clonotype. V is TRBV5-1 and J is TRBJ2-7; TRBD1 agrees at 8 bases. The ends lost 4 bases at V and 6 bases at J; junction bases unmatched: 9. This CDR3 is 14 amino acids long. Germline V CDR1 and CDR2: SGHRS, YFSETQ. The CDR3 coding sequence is TGCGCCAGCAGCACGGGACAGGTGGTGGTCGAGCAGTACTTC. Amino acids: CASSTGQVVVEQYF.